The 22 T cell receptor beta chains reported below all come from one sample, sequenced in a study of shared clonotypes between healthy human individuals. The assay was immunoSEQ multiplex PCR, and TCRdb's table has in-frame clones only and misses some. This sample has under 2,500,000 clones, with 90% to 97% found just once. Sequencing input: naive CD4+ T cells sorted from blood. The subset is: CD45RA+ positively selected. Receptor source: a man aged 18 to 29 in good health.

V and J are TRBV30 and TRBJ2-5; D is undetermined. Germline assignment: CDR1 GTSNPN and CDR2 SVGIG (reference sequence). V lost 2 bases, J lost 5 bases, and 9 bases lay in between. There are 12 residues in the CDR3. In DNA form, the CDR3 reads TGTGCCTGGAGTTTACTTACGGAGACCCAGTACTTC. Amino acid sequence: CAWSLLTETQYF.

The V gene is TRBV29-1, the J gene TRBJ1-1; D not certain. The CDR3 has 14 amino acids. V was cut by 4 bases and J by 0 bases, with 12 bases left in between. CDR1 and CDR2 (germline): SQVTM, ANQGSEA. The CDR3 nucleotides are TGCAGCGTTGCGGGTGGCGGCCTGAACACTGAAGCTTTCTTT. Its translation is CSVAGGGLNTEAFF.

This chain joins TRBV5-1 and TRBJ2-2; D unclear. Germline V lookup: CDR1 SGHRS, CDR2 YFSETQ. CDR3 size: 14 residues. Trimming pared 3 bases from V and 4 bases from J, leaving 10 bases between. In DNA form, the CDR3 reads TGCGCCAGCAGCTCTGATATGCCCACCGGGGAGCTGTTTTTT. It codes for CASSSDMPTGELFF.

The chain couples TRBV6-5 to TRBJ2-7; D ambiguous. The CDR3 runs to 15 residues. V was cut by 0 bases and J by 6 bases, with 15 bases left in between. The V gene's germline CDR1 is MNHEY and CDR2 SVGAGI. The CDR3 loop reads CASSYSNEVAFEQYF. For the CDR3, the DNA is TGTGCCAGCAGTTACTCGAATGAAGTAGCTTTCGAGCAGTACTTC.

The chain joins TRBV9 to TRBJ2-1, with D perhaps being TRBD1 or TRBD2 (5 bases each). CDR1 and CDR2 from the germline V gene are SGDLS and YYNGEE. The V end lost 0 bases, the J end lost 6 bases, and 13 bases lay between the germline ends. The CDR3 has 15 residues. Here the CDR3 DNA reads TGTGCCAGCAGCGTAGATGGGGGAATTGGCAATGAGCAGTTCTTC. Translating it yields CASSVDGGIGNEQFF.

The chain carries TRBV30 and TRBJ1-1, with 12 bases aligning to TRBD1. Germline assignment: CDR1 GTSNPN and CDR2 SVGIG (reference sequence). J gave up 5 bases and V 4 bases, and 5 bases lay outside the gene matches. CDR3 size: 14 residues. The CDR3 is CAWNRDRGQTEAFF. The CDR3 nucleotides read TGTGCCTGGAACCGGGACAGGGGGCAAACTGAAGCTTTCTTT.

In nucleotides, the CDR3 is TGCGCCAGCAGCTTGGCCGGCGGAGCGAGCTCCTACGAGCAGTACTTC. Its protein is CASSLAGGASSYEQYF. The genes are TRBV5-1 and TRBJ2-7, with no clear D. Germline lookup yields CDR1 SGHRS and CDR2 YFSETQ. V lost 0 bases and J lost 0, with 13 bases in between. The CDR3 is 16 residues long.

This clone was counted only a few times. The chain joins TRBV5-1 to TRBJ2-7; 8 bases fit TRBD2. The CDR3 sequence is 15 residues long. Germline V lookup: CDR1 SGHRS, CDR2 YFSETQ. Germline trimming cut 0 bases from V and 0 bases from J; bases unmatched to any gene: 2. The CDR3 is CASSLERGFSYEQYF. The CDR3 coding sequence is TGCGCCAGCAGCTTGGAGCGGGGGTTCTCCTACGAGCAGTACTTC.

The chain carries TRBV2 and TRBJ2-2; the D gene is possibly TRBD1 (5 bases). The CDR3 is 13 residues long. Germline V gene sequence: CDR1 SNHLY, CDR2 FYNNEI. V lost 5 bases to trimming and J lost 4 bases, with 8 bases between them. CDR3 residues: CASSQGATGELFF. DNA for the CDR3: TGTGCCAGCAGTCAGGGCGCCACCGGGGAGCTGTTTTTT.

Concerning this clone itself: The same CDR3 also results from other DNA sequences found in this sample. This CDR3 reads CASSLGQGSGNTIYF. DNA for the CDR3: TGCGCCAGCAGCCTTGGACAGGGCTCTGGAAACACCATATATTTT. The chain links TRBV4-1 to TRBJ1-3; 8 bases map to TRBD1. The CDR3 has 15 amino acids. V shed 4 bases, J shed 0 bases, and the junction held 2 bases outside the gene matches. Germline loops: CDR1 MGHRA, CDR2 YSYEKL.

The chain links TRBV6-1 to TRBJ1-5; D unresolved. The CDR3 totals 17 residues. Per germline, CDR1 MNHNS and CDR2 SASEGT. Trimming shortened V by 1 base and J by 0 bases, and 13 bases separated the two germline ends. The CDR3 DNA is TGTGCCAGCAGTGAAGTAGAGGGAGGGTATAGCAATCAGCCCCAGCATTTT. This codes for CASSEVEGGYSNQPQHF.

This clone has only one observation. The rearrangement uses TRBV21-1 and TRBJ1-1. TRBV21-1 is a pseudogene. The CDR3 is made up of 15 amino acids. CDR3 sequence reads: CASSRESNLNTEAFF. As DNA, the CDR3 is TGTGCCAGCAGCAGGGAGAGCAACTTAAACACTGAAGCTTTCTTT.

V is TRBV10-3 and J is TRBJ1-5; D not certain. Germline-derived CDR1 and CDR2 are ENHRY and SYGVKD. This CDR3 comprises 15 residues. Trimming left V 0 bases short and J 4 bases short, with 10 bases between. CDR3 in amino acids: CAISESKGENQPQHF. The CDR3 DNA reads TGTGCCATCAGTGAGTCGAAAGGAGAAAATCAGCCCCAGCATTTT.

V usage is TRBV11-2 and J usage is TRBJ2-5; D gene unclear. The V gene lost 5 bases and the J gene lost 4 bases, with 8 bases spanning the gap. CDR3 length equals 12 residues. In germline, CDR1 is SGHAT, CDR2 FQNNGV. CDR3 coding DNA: TGTGCCAGCAGCCCAGTGGGAGAGACCCAGTACTTC. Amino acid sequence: CASSPVGETQYF.

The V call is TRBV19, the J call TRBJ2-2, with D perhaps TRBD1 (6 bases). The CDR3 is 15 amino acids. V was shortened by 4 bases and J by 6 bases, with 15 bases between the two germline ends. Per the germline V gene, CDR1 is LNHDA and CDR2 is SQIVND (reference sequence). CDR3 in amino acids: CASSTPAQGSGELFF. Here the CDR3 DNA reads TGTGCCAGTAGTACCCCCGCACAGGGTTCCGGGGAGCTGTTTTTT.

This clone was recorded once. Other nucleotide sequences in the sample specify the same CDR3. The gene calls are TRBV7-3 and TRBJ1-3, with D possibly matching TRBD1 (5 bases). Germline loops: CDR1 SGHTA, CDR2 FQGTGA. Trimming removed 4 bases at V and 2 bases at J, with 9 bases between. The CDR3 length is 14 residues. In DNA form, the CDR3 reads TGTGCCAGCAGCTCCCAGGGAGCTGGAAACACCATATATTTT. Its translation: CASSSQGAGNTIYF.

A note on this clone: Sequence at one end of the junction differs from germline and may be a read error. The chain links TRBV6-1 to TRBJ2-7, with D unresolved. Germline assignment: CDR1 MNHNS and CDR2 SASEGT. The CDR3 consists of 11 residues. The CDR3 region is CASREGGEGYF. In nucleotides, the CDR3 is TGTGCCAGCAGGGAAGGTGGGGAAGGGTACTTC.

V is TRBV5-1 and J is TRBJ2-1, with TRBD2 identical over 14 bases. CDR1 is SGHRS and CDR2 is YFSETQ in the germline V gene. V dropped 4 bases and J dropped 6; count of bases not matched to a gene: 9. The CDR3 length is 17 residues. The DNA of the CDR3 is TGCGCCAGCAGCCTATCGCCGGGACTAGCGGGGGTCAATGAGCAGTTCTTC. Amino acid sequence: CASSLSPGLAGVNEQFF.

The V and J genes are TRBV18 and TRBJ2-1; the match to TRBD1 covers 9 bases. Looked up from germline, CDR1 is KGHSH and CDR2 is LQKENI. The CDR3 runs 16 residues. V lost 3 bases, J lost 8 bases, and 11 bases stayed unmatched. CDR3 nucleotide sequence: TGTGCCAGCTCACCCAAGGGCGGGACAGGGTTTCATGAGCAGTTCTTC. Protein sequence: CASSPKGGTGFHEQFF.

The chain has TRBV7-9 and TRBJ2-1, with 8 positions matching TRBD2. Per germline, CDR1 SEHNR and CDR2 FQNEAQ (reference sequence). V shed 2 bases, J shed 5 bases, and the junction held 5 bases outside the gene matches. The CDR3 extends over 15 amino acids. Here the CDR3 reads CASSLSGTRDNEQFF. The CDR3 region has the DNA TGTGCCAGCAGCTTATCCGGGACTAGGGACAATGAGCAGTTCTTC. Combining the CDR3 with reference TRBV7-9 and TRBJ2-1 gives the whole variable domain DTGVSQNPRHKITKRGQNVTFRCDPISEHNRLYWYRQTLGQGPEFLTYFQNEAQLEKSRLLSDRFSAERPKGSFSTLEIQRTEQGDSAMYLCASSLSGTRDNEQFFGPGTRLTVL.

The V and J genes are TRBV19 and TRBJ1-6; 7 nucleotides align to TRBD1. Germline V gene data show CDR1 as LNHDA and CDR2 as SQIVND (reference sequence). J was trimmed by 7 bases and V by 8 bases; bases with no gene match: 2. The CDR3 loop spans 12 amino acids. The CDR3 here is CASQQGNSPLHF. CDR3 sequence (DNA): TGTGCCAGTCAACAGGGGAATTCACCCCTCCACTTT.

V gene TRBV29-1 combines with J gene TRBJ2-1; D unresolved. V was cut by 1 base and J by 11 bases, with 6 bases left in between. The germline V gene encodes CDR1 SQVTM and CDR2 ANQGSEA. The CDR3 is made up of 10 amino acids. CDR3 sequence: CSVEVVKQFF. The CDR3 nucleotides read TGCAGCGTTGAAGTAGTGAAGCAGTTCTTC.